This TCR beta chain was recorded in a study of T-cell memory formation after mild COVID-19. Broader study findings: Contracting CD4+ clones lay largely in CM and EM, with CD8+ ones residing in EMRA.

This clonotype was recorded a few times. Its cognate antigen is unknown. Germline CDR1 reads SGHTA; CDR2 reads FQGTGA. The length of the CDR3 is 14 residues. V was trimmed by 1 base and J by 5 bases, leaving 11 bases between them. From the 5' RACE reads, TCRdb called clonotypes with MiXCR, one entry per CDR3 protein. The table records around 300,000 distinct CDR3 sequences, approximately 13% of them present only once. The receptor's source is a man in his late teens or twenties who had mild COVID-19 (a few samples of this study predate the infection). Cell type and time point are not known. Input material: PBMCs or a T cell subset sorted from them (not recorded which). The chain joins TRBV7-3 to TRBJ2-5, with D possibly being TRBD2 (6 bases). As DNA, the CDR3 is TGTGCCAGCAGCTTAAATGGGGGGAGTGAGACCCAGTACTTC. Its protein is CASSLNGGSETQYF.